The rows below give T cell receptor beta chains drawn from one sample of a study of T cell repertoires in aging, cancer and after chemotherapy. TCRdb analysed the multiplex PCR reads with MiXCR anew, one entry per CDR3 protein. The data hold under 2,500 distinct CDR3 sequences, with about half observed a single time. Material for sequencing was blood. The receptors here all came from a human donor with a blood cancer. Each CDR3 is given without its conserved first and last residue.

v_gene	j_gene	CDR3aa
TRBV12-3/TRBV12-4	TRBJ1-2	ASSVIQGGYT
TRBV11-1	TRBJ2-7	ASSFGPISLAGSSYEQY
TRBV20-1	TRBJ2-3	SAIRAKDTQY
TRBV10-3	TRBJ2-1	AISESMGASGYNEQF
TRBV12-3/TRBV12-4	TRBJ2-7	ASSLRRDEQY
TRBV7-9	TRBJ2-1	ASSPWSDRNEQF
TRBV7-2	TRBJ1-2	ASSTGDRGDYT
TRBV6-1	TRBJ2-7	SSTITPPGTGSEQY
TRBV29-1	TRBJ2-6	SVRGGTGANVLT
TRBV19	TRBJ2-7	ASSTSTSGGIYEQY
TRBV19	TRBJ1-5	ASRGTGGIQPQH
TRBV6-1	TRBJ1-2	ASSEVQGARGYT
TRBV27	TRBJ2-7	ASSLQGGNYEQY
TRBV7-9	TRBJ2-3	ASSLPTDRGGTLDTQY
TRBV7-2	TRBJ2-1	ASSLDTGVGEQF
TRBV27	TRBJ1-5	ASSRTLNQPQH
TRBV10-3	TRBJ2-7	AISEARGANEQY
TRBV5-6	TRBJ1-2	ASSFPGSNYGYT
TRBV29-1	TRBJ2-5	SVGAGLQETQY
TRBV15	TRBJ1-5	ATSRDLLREHQH
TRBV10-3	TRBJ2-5	AISPGDVQETQY
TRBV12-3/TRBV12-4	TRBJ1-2	ASSLGVSGYGYT
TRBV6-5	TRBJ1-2	ASSNVLDYGYT
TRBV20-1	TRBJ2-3	SASPPSTDTQY
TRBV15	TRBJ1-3	ATSRDRQAGNTIY
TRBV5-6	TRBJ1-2	ASSQLGASSYGYT
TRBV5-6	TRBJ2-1	ASSLYPSGAQREQF
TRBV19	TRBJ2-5	ASSIAGVPGETQY
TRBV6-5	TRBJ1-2	ASSRAGEGYGYT
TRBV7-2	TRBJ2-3	ASSLRTDTDTQY
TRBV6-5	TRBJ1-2	TSSYGDTGVRGDT
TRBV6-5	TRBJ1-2	ASSYTGDTTLYGYT
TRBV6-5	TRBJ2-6	ASSYSQSGANVLT
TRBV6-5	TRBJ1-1	ASSIHRENTEAF
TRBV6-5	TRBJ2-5	ASSLPTETQY
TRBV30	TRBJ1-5	AWSVTRTGGAMGQPQH
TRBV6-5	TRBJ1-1	ASSYLFPGGTEAF
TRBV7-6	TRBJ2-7	ASSPRTRYEQY
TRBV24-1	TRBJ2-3	ATSDAPWGPQDTQY
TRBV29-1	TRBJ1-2	SVTSGARNYGYT
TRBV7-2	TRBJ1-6	ASSLIPGNSPLH
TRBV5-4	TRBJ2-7	ASSKRTGIYEQY
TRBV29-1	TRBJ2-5	SVELLSSQETKY
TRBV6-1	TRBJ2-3	ASSEGYSANTDTQY
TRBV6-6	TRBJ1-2	ASSYSNLSGKYGYT
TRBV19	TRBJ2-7	ASRQGGSYEQY
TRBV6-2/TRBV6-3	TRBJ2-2	ASRALGGLAGELF
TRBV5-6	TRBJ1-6	ASSWTTSSSYNSPLH